The following is a T cell receptor beta chain sequence with its context. The antigen is unknown. Profiled with immunoSEQ multiplex PCR; TCRdb holds only in-frame clones, not every one. The data contain about 2 million clones, 85% to 95% of them seen just once; the ten biggest clones take up 0.1% to 0.15%. This CDR3 contains 11 residues. The germline V and J ends were trimmed by 10 bases and 8 bases, with 14 bases remaining between them. The germline V gene encodes CDR1 ENHRY and CDR2 SYGVKD. The data were taken from a study of shared clonotypes between healthy human individuals. Investigators divided CD4+ cells into CD45RA+ naive and CD45RA-negative memory subsets. Study findings and constraints: Relative to clonotypes present in all four donors, those not shared had lower generation probabilities. Around 4.7% of naive CD4 clonotypes were shared across four donors.

The chain has TRBV10-3 and TRBJ1-2; a possible D gene is TRBD1 (5 bases). The TCR sequence derives from a man aged 18 to 30 in good health. Sequencing was performed on naive CD4+ T cells sorted from blood. The subset denotes: CD45RA+ positively selected. The CDR3 here is CATNPGTGYTF. The CDR3 DNA sequence: TGTGCCACAAACCCCGGGACCGGCTACACCTTC.